Shown below are 29 T cell receptor beta chains from a single sample sequenced in a study of T cells in Graves' hyperthyroidism and ophthalmopathy. The source material, RNA transcripts, was used to amplify TCR beta CDR3 regions. During a first-round RT-PCR of the TCR CDR3, the HTBI primer set was used. TCRdb re-derived calls from the multiplex PCR reads in MiXCR, one entry per CDR3 protein. The sample holds about 740,000 distinct CDR3 sequences, 12% to 15% seen once. The sample consisted of blood. All receptors come from a woman in her late teens or twenties with Graves' hyperthyroidism.

This clonotype was counted only a few times. V and J are TRBV20-1 and TRBJ2-4; D unclear. The V and J ends lost 0 bases and 2 bases respectively, with 14 bases between them. Germline V gene lookup returns CDR1 DFQATT and CDR2 SNEGSKA (reference sequence). The length of the CDR3 is 16 residues. CDR3 nucleotide sequence: TGCAGTGCTAGAGATCGGTTCAGTCACTCCAAAAACATTCAGTACTTC. Protein sequence: CSARDRFSHSKNIQYF.

Concerning this clonotype: The junction does not match germline at one end; this may be a read error. This rearrangement joins TRBV18 to TRBJ1-4; D is unclear. The CDR3 is 14 amino acids. Germline V gene sequence: CDR1 KGHSH, CDR2 LQKENI. CDR3 DNA: TGTGTCAGCTCACCAGTGGCAACTAATGAAAAACTGTTTTTT. Translating it yields CVSSPVATNEKLFF.

Many counts were recorded for this clonotype. The chain is built from TRBV2 and TRBJ1-2; weak D call: TRBD1 (5 bases). Deletions cut 6 bases from V and 7 bases from J, with 15 bases between. Germline loops: CDR1 SNHLY, CDR2 FYNNEI. The CDR3 length is 13 residues. This CDR3 is CASRGDGRSGYTF. The CDR3 DNA sequence: TGTGCCAGCAGAGGGGACGGTCGGTCTGGCTACACCTTC. The full variable domain, completed using reference TRBV2 and TRBJ1-2, is EPEVTQTPSHQVTQMGQEVILRCVPISNHLYFYWYRQILGQKVEFLVSFYNNEISEKSEIFDDQFSVERPDGSNFTLKIRSTKLEDSAMYFCASRGDGRSGYTFGSGTRLTVV.

This clonotype was found many times. CDR3 amino acids: CASSLAGTGPYGYTF. CDR3 nucleotide sequence: TGTGCCAGCAGCTTAGCCGGGACAGGGCCTTATGGCTACACCTTC. This chain connects TRBV13 to TRBJ1-2; 9 nucleotides match TRBD1. CDR1 PRHDT and CDR2 FYEKMQ come from the germline V gene (reference sequence). With V trimmed by 1 base and J by 5 bases, 5 bases remained unmatched. This CDR3 is 15 amino acids long.

The sample holds many counts of this clonotype. The CDR3 DNA reads TGCAGCGTTGCAAAGGACGGACCTATTCAAGGCTACACCTTC. Its protein product is CSVAKDGPIQGYTF. This chain joins TRBV29-1 and TRBJ1-2; D uncertain. The CDR3 extends over 14 amino acids. The ends were cut back, 4 bases at V and 8 bases at J, with 20 bases in the middle. Germline values: CDR1 SQVTM, CDR2 ANQGSEA.

This clonotype was observed many times. The genes are TRBV6-1 and TRBJ1-5, with D possibly matching TRBD1 (5 bases). The CDR3 extends over 18 amino acids. The V gene's germline CDR1 is MNHNS and CDR2 SASEGT. V was trimmed by 3 bases and J by 1 base, leaving 19 bases between them. The CDR3 nucleotides are TGTGCCAGCAGTGATCGATATTCGTTGGGGGACAGCAATCAGCCCCAGCATTTT. Translated: CASSDRYSLGDSNQPQHF.

In its sample, this clonotype was seen many times. The rearrangement joins TRBV7-2 to TRBJ2-1; D remains unclear. Germline assignment: CDR1 SGHTA and CDR2 FQGNSA. The length of the CDR3 is 16 residues. With 5 bases removed from V and 4 bases from J, the gap between germline ends came to 18 bases. The CDR3 protein is CASSPPGHTIYNEQFF. The CDR3 DNA reads as TGTGCCAGCAGCCCCCCAGGTCACACGATATACAATGAGCAGTTCTTC. The variable domain in full, completed from reference TRBV7-2 and TRBJ2-1, reads GAGVSQSPSNKVTEKGKDVELRCDPISGHTALYWYRQSLGQGLEFLIYFQGNSAPDKSGLPSDRFSAERTGGSVSTLTIQRTQQEDSAVYLCASSPPGHTIYNEQFFGPGTRLTVL.

Ten or more counts support this clonotype. V and J are TRBV20-1 and TRBJ2-7, with TRBD1 identical over 11 bases. V gave up 3 bases and J gave up 5 bases; unmatched junction bases: 3. The CDR3 is made up of 13 amino acids. Germline V CDR1 and CDR2: DFQATT, SNEGSKA (reference sequence). This chain's CDR3 is CSASRTGGHEQYF. As DNA, the CDR3 is TGCAGTGCTAGTAGGACAGGGGGCCACGAGCAGTACTTC.

Many counts were recorded for this clonotype. The rearrangement links TRBV30 to TRBJ2-5; either TRBD1 or TRBD2 may fit D (5 bases each). V lost 4 bases to trimming and J lost 5 bases, with 20 bases between them. The CDR3 extends over 15 amino acids. CDR1 GTSNPN and CDR2 SVGIG come from the germline V gene (reference sequence). CDR3 loop: CAWNRKGPSSETQYF. Written as DNA, the CDR3 is TGTGCCTGGAATCGTAAGGGACCGAGTTCGGAGACCCAGTACTTC.

This clonotype came up many times. The chain links TRBV18 to TRBJ2-7; maybe TRBD1 (6 bases). The CDR3 extends over 16 amino acids. The germline V gene encodes CDR1 KGHSH and CDR2 LQKENI. V was trimmed by 3 bases and J by 6 bases, leaving 21 bases between them. In DNA form, the CDR3 reads TGTGCCAGCTCACCGACCTCGGGACACTCAACCGGCGAGCAGTACTTC. Residues: CASSPTSGHSTGEQYF. Supplemented by reference TRBV18 and TRBJ2-7, the full variable domain reads NAGVMQNPRHLVRRRGQEARLRCSPMKGHSHVYWYRQLPEEGLKFMVYLQKENIIDESGMPKERFSAEFPKEGPSILRIQQVVRGDSAAYFCASSPTSGHSTGEQYFGPGTRLTVT.

The sample holds a few counts of this clonotype. The chain employs TRBV27 and TRBJ2-2; 9 bases line up with TRBD2. The CDR3 totals 21 residues. Germline lookup yields CDR1 MNHEY and CDR2 SMNVEV (reference sequence). Trimming removed 5 bases from V and 8 bases from J; junction bases left unmatched: 27. The CDR3 DNA sequence: TGTGCCAGCAGTACACGGCCCCCGGACCCCTTAACTAGCGGGCGCACGGGGGAGCTGTTTTTT. It codes for CASSTRPPDPLTSGRTGELFF.

The table lists this clonotype with a few counts. The chain is built from TRBV7-8 and TRBJ2-1; 8 positions agree with TRBD2. The CDR3 is made up of 15 amino acids. V lost 7 bases to trimming and J lost 0 bases; unmatched junction nucleotides: 5. Germline CDR1 reads SGHVS; CDR2 reads FQNEAQ. The CDR3 protein is CASTELAASYNEQFF. The CDR3 DNA is TGTGCCAGCACCGAACTAGCGGCCTCCTACAATGAGCAGTTCTTC.

The chain links TRBV19 to TRBJ1-5; unclear D gene. This CDR3 region has 16 residues. V lost 3 bases and J 5 bases, leaving 17 bases between the germline ends. Germline V lookup: CDR1 LNHDA, CDR2 SQIVND (reference sequence). The CDR3 here is CASSIRGDTLDQPQHF. In nucleotides, the CDR3 is TGTGCCAGTAGTATCCGGGGAGATACACTTGATCAGCCCCAGCATTTT.

The chain links TRBV20-1 to TRBJ2-2; a possible D gene is TRBD2 (5 bases). The V and J ends lost 0 bases and 5 bases respectively, with 13 bases between them. This CDR3 has 15 residues. The germline V gene has CDR1 DFQATT and CDR2 SNEGSKA (reference sequence). This chain's CDR3 is CSARDKLGRTGELFF. CDR3 nucleotides: TGCAGTGCTAGAGATAAACTAGGAAGGACCGGGGAGCTGTTTTTT.

This clonotype has at least ten counts. The chain links TRBV11-2 to TRBJ2-3; TRBD2 aligns across 13 bases. Germline trimming cut 4 bases from V and 2 bases from J; bases unmatched to any gene: 6. The CDR3 length is 17 residues. The germline V gene has CDR1 SGHAT and CDR2 FQNNGV. The CDR3 DNA reads as TGTGCCAGCAGCTACACAGGACTAGCGGGGGTCACAGATACGCAGTATTTT. Its protein is CASSYTGLAGVTDTQYF.

The table lists this clonotype with many counts. The chain joins TRBV7-3 to TRBJ2-5; D not certain. There are 13 residues in the CDR3. Germline values: CDR1 SGHTA, CDR2 FQGTGA. The V and J ends lost 4 bases and 2 bases respectively, with 8 bases between them. Written as DNA, the CDR3 is TGTGCCAGCAGCTCCACCCCGCAAGAGACCCAGTACTTC. Encoded protein: CASSSTPQETQYF.

This clonotype was detected many times. This chain connects TRBV20-1 to TRBJ2-5; D perhaps matches TRBD1 (6 bases). CDR3 length equals 13 residues. The V gene lost 8 bases and the J gene lost 3 bases, with 16 bases spanning the gap. Germline lookup yields CDR1 DFQATT and CDR2 SNEGSKA (reference sequence). CDR3 region: CSTKGPGEETQYF. CDR3 DNA sequence: TGCAGTACCAAGGGACCAGGGGAAGAGACCCAGTACTTC.

This clonotype has just one count. The gene calls are TRBV20-1 and TRBJ2-5, with D unresolved. V was pared by 0 bases and J by 5 bases, with 10 bases between. Germline CDR1 and CDR2: DFQATT and SNEGSKA (reference sequence). The CDR3 runs to 13 residues. In DNA, the CDR3 is TGCAGTGCTAGAGATCAAGTTTATGAGACCCAGTACTTC. Translating it yields CSARDQVYETQYF.

This clonotype was seen more than once but under ten times. The chain employs TRBV20-1 and TRBJ2-2; D gene uncertain. There are 17 residues in the CDR3. Germline-derived CDR1 and CDR2 are DFQATT and SNEGSKA (reference sequence). With 0 bases removed from V and 0 bases from J, the gap between germline ends came to 14 bases. CDR3 bases: TGCAGTGCTAGAGATAGTAGGGCTGCCGCGAACACCGGGGAGCTGTTTTTT. It encodes CSARDSRAAANTGELFF.

The DNA for the CDR3 is TGTGCCAGCAGTTCGGCTCACCCGGGGCTGTTTTTT. Its protein is CASSSAHPGLFF. This chain links TRBV28 with TRBJ2-2; no clear D gene. V was cut by 4 bases and J by 13 bases, with 13 bases left in between. Germline lookup yields CDR1 MDHEN and CDR2 SYDVKM. This CDR3 region has 12 residues.

J is TRBJ1-5 and V is TRBV9; no reliable D call. V lost 0 bases and J lost 6, with 10 bases in between. The CDR3 has 14 residues. CDR1 is SGDLS and CDR2 is YYNGEE in the germline V gene. The CDR3: CASSVGVVGQPQHF. The CDR3 DNA sequence: TGTGCCAGCAGCGTAGGGGTTGTCGGTCAGCCCCAGCATTTT.

This clonotype was counted many times. The chain uses TRBV30 and TRBJ2-1; 8 bases agree with TRBD2. Germline assignment: CDR1 GTSNPN and CDR2 SVGIG (reference sequence). This CDR3 region has 15 residues. J lost 6 bases, V lost 4 bases, and 11 bases had no gene match. Here the CDR3 reads CAWTYGLAGRNEQFF. For the CDR3, the DNA is TGTGCCTGGACCTACGGACTAGCTGGGCGCAATGAGCAGTTCTTC. Full variable domain (outside the CDR3, taken from reference TRBV30 and TRBJ2-1): SQTIHQWPATLVQPVGSPLSLECTVEGTSNPNLYWYRQAAGRGLQLLFYSVGIGQISSEVPQNLSASRPQDRQFILSSKKLLLSDSGFYLCAWTYGLAGRNEQFFGPGTRLTVL.

J is TRBJ1-4 and V is TRBV19; D gene unclear. The CDR3 runs to 18 residues. With 4 bases removed from V and 3 bases from J, the gap between germline ends came to 21 bases. Per germline, CDR1 LNHDA and CDR2 SQIVND (reference sequence). CDR3 DNA: TGTGCCAGTAGTAAACGGTGGGAACAGACTACAGCTAATGAAAAACTGTTTTTT. Encoded protein: CASSKRWEQTTANEKLFF.

This clonotype was seen repeatedly, ten times or more. The V call is TRBV11-2, the J call TRBJ1-2, with TRBD1 as a possible D gene (5 bases). Germline V gene data show CDR1 as SGHAT and CDR2 as FQNNGV. This CDR3 is built from 14 residues. The ends were cut back, 1 base at V and 10 bases at J, with 16 bases in the middle. Written as DNA, the CDR3 is TGTGCCAGCAGCTTAGGCCCCATGGAGGGGTCCTACACCTTC. Protein sequence: CASSLGPMEGSYTF.

This clonotype was seen a few times. The chain joins TRBV11-2 to TRBJ2-5, with D perhaps assigned TRBD1 or TRBD2 (6 bases each). The CDR3 consists of 18 residues. The V end was cut by 2 bases, the J end by 2 bases, with 21 bases between. Germline CDR1 reads SGHAT; CDR2 reads FQNNGV. The CDR3 region has the DNA TGTGCCAGCAGCTTAATATATTGGGGGGCGCGGGGTCAAGAGACCCAGTACTTC. As protein: CASSLIYWGARGQETQYF. Together with reference TRBV11-2 and TRBJ2-5, the CDR3 gives the full variable domain: EAGVAQSPRYKIIEKRQSVAFWCNPISGHATLYWYQQILGQGPKLLIQFQNNGVVDDSQLPKDRFSAERLKGVDSTLKIQPAKLEDSAVYLCASSLIYWGARGQETQYFGPGTRLLVL.

This clonotype was observed a few times. The gene calls are TRBV4-1 and TRBJ2-1, with D hard to call. The germline V gene encodes CDR1 MGHRA and CDR2 YSYEKL. CDR3 length: 15 amino acids. Trimming took off 6 bases at V and 7 bases at J, with 19 bases between the two ends. CDR3 region: CASRHPATRSNEQFF. DNA of the CDR3: TGCGCCAGCAGACACCCAGCGACCCGCAGTAATGAGCAGTTCTTC.

This clonotype was seen a handful of times. The chain links TRBV20-1 to TRBJ1-3, with D maybe TRBD1 (6 bases). The V and J ends lost 0 bases and 7 bases respectively, with 10 bases between them. CDR3 length: 13 amino acids. The V gene's germline CDR1 is DFQATT and CDR2 SNEGSKA (reference sequence). The CDR3 here is CSARDRGSNTIYF. DNA of the CDR3: TGCAGTGCTAGAGACAGGGGTAGTAACACCATATATTTT.

This clonotype came up many times. The chain employs TRBV3-1 and TRBJ2-7, with D perhaps matching TRBD1 (6 bases). The CDR3 is 14 amino acids. Germline V gives CDR1 LGHDT, CDR2 YNNKEL (reference sequence). V lost 2 bases to trimming and J lost 2 bases, with 10 bases between them. In DNA form, the CDR3 reads TGTGCCAGCAGCCAACCGGGACATACCTACGAGCAGTACTTC. It translates to CASSQPGHTYEQYF.

This clonotype has a count of ten or more. V usage is TRBV30 and J usage is TRBJ1-1; D remains ambiguous. V was shortened by 3 bases and J by 4 bases, with 12 bases between the two germline ends. The CDR3 spans 13 residues. Germline-derived CDR1 and CDR2 are GTSNPN and SVGIG (reference sequence). As DNA, the CDR3 is TGTGCCTGGAGAAGGTCGGGAGTCACTGAAGCTTTCTTT. Translating gives CAWRRSGVTEAFF.